The present entry profiles one T cell receptor beta chain with its context. Its antigen remains unidentified. This sample stems from a study of cytomegalovirus exposure and HLA in healthy donors. This CDR3 has 17 residues. Germline CDR1 is KGHSH and CDR2 is LQKENI. V gave up 5 bases and J gave up 4 bases, with 22 bases separating them. Study outcomes and limitations: An apparent linkage of common viral pathogens to several of the most significant clusters emerged in a later analysis.

Primers: 60 Vbeta forward and 13 Jbeta reverse. The repertoire was sequenced with immunoSEQ multiplex PCR; TCRdb's copy has only in-frame clones and lacks some. The sample has roughly 120,000 clones, around 83% seen once; the top ten hold about 0.94%. The sequencing sample was made of PBMCs. This receptor was taken from a human donor in good health. The V call is TRBV18, the J call TRBJ2-3; possibly TRBD2 for D (5 bases). CDR3 bases: TGTGCCAGCTCAGCGCCGGGAAAACCGTGGGTGGCAGATACGCAGTATTTT. Its translation is CASSAPGKPWVADTQYF.